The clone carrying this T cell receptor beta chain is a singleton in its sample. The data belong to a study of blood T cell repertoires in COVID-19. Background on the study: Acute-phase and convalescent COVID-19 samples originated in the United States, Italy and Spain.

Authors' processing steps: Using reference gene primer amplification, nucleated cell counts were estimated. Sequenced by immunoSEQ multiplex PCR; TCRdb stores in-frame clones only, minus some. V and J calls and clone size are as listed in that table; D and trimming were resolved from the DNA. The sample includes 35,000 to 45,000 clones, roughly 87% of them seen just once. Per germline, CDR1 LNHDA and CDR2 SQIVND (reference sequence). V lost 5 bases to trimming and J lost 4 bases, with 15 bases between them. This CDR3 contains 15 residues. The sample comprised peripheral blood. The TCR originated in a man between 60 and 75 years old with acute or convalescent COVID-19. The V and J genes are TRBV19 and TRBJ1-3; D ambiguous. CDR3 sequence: CASSQGAGSGNTIYF. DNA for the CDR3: TGTGCCAGTAGTCAAGGTGCGGGATCCGGAAACACCATATATTTT.